This TCR beta chain derives from a study of T cell responses to AZD1222 COVID-19 vaccine. The length of the CDR3 is 17 residues. V lost 1 base to trimming and J lost 4 bases, with 15 bases between them. CDR1 is KGHDR, CDR2 SFDVKD, per germline. Regarding this clone: Its target is unknown.

Second-dose intervals near 4 or 12 weeks were combined. Points from the study as a whole: Every sample of the repertoires postdated the peak T cell response. Clonal diversity may have been underestimated, and the donors were mostly white British, with more females than males. Baseline seropositivity characterized only a handful of AZD1222 recipients.

Sequenced by immunoSEQ multiplex PCR; TCRdb stores in-frame clones only, minus some. The data hold some 120,000 clones, with about 92% observed a single time. The rearrangement uses TRBV24-1 and TRBJ2-2; D is uncertain. This sequence originates from an adult who received the AZD1222 COVID-19 vaccine. The sequences come from peripheral blood, collected 28 days after the second AZD1222 dose. In DNA, the CDR3 is TGTGCCACCAGTGATTTAAACCCCGGGCAGATCACCGGGGAGCTGTTTTTT. This sequence encodes CATSDLNPGQITGELFF.